These T cell receptor beta chains were read from a single sample in a study of T-cell reconstitution after alpha-beta-depleted transplantation in children. TCRdb reprocessed the PCR reads via MiXCR and lists one record per CDR3 protein. The sample includes hundreds of thousands of distinct CDR3 sequences, over 10% of them seen just once. The sequencing used PBMCs, mostly from graft donor cells, collected 360 days after TCRalphabeta/CD19-depleted stem cell transplant. These receptors were obtained from a male patient aged 10 to 17 who had a stem cell transplant for acute myeloid leukemia, so the T cells may come from the graft donor. CDR3s include the opening cysteine and the closing phenylalanine or tryptophan. Each record gives: V gene, clone size, D gene, J gene, CDR3 DNA, CDR3 protein. The D gene is left open where the match is weak. Clone size, where shown, is once, few, many, or a class for clones that have expanded.

V: TRBV6-1; size: .; D: TRBD1; J: TRBJ2-7; DNA: TGTGCCAGCAGTGTGACAGGGGGGAACGAGCAGTACTTC; CDR3: CASSVTGGNEQYF
V: TRBV12-3/TRBV12-4; size: many; D: .; J: TRBJ2-3; DNA: TGTGCCAGCGCGGTAGTCATCCCAGATACGCAGTATTTT; CDR3: CASAVVIPDTQYF
V: TRBV5-1; size: few; D: TRBD1; J: TRBJ2-7; DNA: TGCGCCAGCAGCCCCTCCGACAGGGTGGGCTACGAGCAGTACTTC; CDR3: CASSPSDRVGYEQYF
V: TRBV25-1; size: few; D: .; J: TRBJ2-5; DNA: TGTGCCAGCAGTAAAAGCCGCCTTACCGGGACATTAGAGACCCAGTACTTC; CDR3: CASSKSRLTGTLETQYF
V: TRBV27; size: .; D: TRBD1; J: TRBJ1-1; DNA: TGTGCCAGCACAAGGACAGGTAATTTTGGAGGTGAAGCTTTCTTT; CDR3: CASTRTGNFGGEAFF
V: TRBV20-1; size: few; D: TRBD2; J: TRBJ2-3; DNA: TGCAGTGCCTTTACTAGCGCAAGCACAGATACGCAGTATTTT; CDR3: CSAFTSASTDTQYF
V: TRBV20-1; size: .; D: TRBD2; J: TRBJ2-7; DNA: TGCAGTGCTAGAGATAGCGGGAGGCTTTACGAGCAGTACTTC; CDR3: CSARDSGRLYEQYF
V: TRBV28; size: few; D: TRBD2; J: TRBJ2-1; DNA: TGTGCCAATGCAGCGGGAGCCTACAATGAGCAGTTCTTC; CDR3: CANAAGAYNEQFF
V: TRBV28; size: few; D: TRBD1; J: TRBJ2-3; DNA: TGTGCCAGCAGTCAGACAGGGCCTTACACAGATACGCAGTATTTT; CDR3: CASSQTGPYTDTQYF
V: TRBV5-1; size: few; D: TRBD2; J: TRBJ2-1; DNA: TGCGCCAGCAGCTGGGGACTAGCCCTATTCTCCTACAATGAGCAGTTCTTC; CDR3: CASSWGLALFSYNEQFF
V: TRBV15; size: .; D: .; J: TRBJ2-3; DNA: TGTGCCACCAGCAGTTACCGGGACTTCTCTCAGTCAGATACGCAGTATTTT; CDR3: CATSSYRDFSQSDTQYF
V: TRBV20-1; size: .; D: TRBD2; J: TRBJ2-1; DNA: TGCAGTGCTAGGTTGCTAGCGGGAGAGAGCTCCTACAATGAGCAGTTCTTC; CDR3: CSARLLAGESSYNEQFF
V: TRBV25-1; size: .; D: TRBD2; J: TRBJ2-7; DNA: TGTGCCAGCAGTGAATGGGAGGGAAGAAGCGTCTACGAGCAGTACTTC; CDR3: CASSEWEGRSVYEQYF
V: TRBV20-1; size: few; D: TRBD1; J: TRBJ2-2; DNA: TGCAGTGCCAGGGACAGGGTGACCACCGGGGAGCTGTTTTTT; CDR3: CSARDRVTTGELFF
V: TRBV29-1; size: few; D: .; J: TRBJ2-3; DNA: TGCAGCGATATGGACGGTACAGATACGCAGTATTTT; CDR3: CSDMDGTDTQYF
V: TRBV29-1; size: .; D: TRBD2; J: TRBJ2-7; DNA: TGCAGCGTTACAGGACTAGCGCGTACGTACGAGCAGTACTTC; CDR3: CSVTGLARTYEQYF
V: TRBV28; size: few; D: .; J: TRBJ2-2; DNA: TGTGCCAGCAGTTTAATGGGTACGACCGGGGAGCTGTTTTTT; CDR3: CASSLMGTTGELFF
V: TRBV29-1; size: many; D: .; J: TRBJ2-7; DNA: TGCAGCGCAGGAGAGGGGACCTACGAGCAGTACTTC; CDR3: CSAGEGTYEQYF
V: TRBV20-1; size: few; D: TRBD1; J: TRBJ2-3; DNA: TGCAGTCTCCGGGACAGGGGCACAGATACGCAGTATTTT; CDR3: CSLRDRGTDTQYF
V: TRBV6-5; size: .; D: TRBD2; J: TRBJ2-1; DNA: TGTGCCAGCAGTTCGAGAAAGACTAGCGGGAGCGACAATGAGCAGTTCTTC; CDR3: CASSSRKTSGSDNEQFF
V: TRBV15; size: .; D: .; J: TRBJ2-4; DNA: TGTGCCACCAGCAGTAAACTAGGCTCATCTCTAGCCAAAAACATTCAGTACTTC; CDR3: CATSSKLGSSLAKNIQYF
V: TRBV28; size: .; D: TRBD2; J: TRBJ2-7; DNA: TGTGCCAGCAGCGCCACGACCGGACTAGCTCTCGTCCCCTACGAGCAGTACTTC; CDR3: CASSATTGLALVPYEQYF
V: TRBV9; size: few; D: .; J: TRBJ2-5; DNA: TGTGCCAGCAGCCCCGACGGACGAGAGACCCAGTACTTC; CDR3: CASSPDGRETQYF
V: TRBV11-2; size: many; D: .; J: TRBJ2-1; DNA: TGTGCCAGCAGCTTAGTCTCGAACGGTGGTGAGCAGTTCTTC; CDR3: CASSLVSNGGEQFF
V: TRBV7-2; size: many; D: TRBD1; J: TRBJ2-7; DNA: TGTGCCAGCAGCTACGACTGGACAGGCTACGAGCAGTACTTC; CDR3: CASSYDWTGYEQYF
V: TRBV7-8; size: few; D: .; J: TRBJ1-3; DNA: TGTGCCAGCAGCCCTTTACCGCGGGAACTTCGGAACACCATATATTTT; CDR3: CASSPLPRELRNTIYF
V: TRBV5-6; size: few; D: .; J: TRBJ1-2; DNA: TGTGCCAGCAGCTTGCGGCTGAGGGATTTCTATGGCTACACCTTC; CDR3: CASSLRLRDFYGYTF
V: TRBV7-3; size: .; D: TRBD2; J: TRBJ2-1; DNA: TGTGCCAGCAGCCCTAGGACTAGCGGGAGAGGATCCTACAATGAGCAGTTCTTC; CDR3: CASSPRTSGRGSYNEQFF
V: TRBV19; size: .; D: .; J: TRBJ2-5; DNA: TGTGCCAGTAGTATACTGAACCAAGAGACCCAGTACTTC; CDR3: CASSILNQETQYF
V: TRBV14; size: few; D: .; J: TRBJ1-6; DNA: TGTGCCAGCAGCCAAGACAGGGGAGGATCACCCCTCCACTTT; CDR3: CASSQDRGGSPLHF
V: TRBV5-6; size: .; D: .; J: TRBJ2-7; DNA: TGTGCCAGCAACAGGGTTGGGCGCCCCTACGAGCAGTACTTC; CDR3: CASNRVGRPYEQYF
V: TRBV12-3/TRBV12-4; size: few; D: TRBD2; J: TRBJ2-7; DNA: TGTGCCAGCAGTTTATTGGGTAGCGGGATAATAGGCTCCTACGAGCAGTACTTC; CDR3: CASSLLGSGIIGSYEQYF
V: TRBV6-5; size: many; D: .; J: TRBJ1-1; DNA: TGTGCCAGCAGTTACTCGATACAGAACACTGAAGCTTTCTTT; CDR3: CASSYSIQNTEAFF
V: TRBV7-3; size: .; D: .; J: TRBJ2-2; DNA: TGTGCCAGCAGCTTAAGCCCCGGGGCCACCGGGGAGCTGTTTTTT; CDR3: CASSLSPGATGELFF
V: TRBV7-2; size: many; D: .; J: TRBJ2-7; DNA: TGTGCCAGCAGCTTAGCGGGACCCTCCTACGAGCAGTACTTC; CDR3: CASSLAGPSYEQYF
V: TRBV5-4; size: .; D: TRBD1; J: TRBJ2-6; DNA: TGTGCCAGCAGCTCTTCCGGGACAGGCCGGGCCCCCTCTGGGGCCAACGTCCTGACTTTC; CDR3: CASSSSGTGRAPSGANVLTF
V: TRBV6-5; size: many; D: TRBD2; J: TRBJ2-7; DNA: TGTGCCAGCAGTTCGGGAGGTAACTCCTACGAGCAGTACTTC; CDR3: CASSSGGNSYEQYF
V: TRBV28; size: many; D: TRBD2; J: TRBJ2-1; DNA: TGTGCCAGCCATGGACGAATTAGCGGGAGGTTCAATGAGCAGTTCTTC; CDR3: CASHGRISGRFNEQFF
V: TRBV7-8; size: .; D: TRBD2; J: TRBJ2-3; DNA: TGTGCCAGCAGCTTTCTAGCGGGAGGGCCAGTAGATACGCAGTATTTT; CDR3: CASSFLAGGPVDTQYF
V: TRBV27; size: few; D: TRBD2; J: TRBJ2-5; DNA: TGTGCCAGCAGTTATCTGCGGGGGGCCCAAGAGACCCAGTACTTC; CDR3: CASSYLRGAQETQYF
V: TRBV6-2/TRBV6-3; size: few; D: .; J: TRBJ2-7; DNA: TGTGCCAGCAGTTACTCTTTGCGGGACAGTACCTACGAGCAGTACTTC; CDR3: CASSYSLRDSTYEQYF
V: TRBV5-1; size: few; D: .; J: TRBJ2-5; DNA: TGCGCCAGCAGCCGGGGGTTAGCGACCCAGTACTTC; CDR3: CASSRGLATQYF
V: TRBV7-2; size: .; D: TRBD2; J: TRBJ2-1; DNA: TGTGCCAGCGTTTGGGGGGGGTCCTACAATGAGCAGTTCTTC; CDR3: CASVWGGSYNEQFF
V: TRBV20-1; size: few; D: TRBD2; J: TRBJ2-1; DNA: TGCAGTGCCCAACCTCAACTAGCGGGAGGCTACAATGAGCAGTTCTTC; CDR3: CSAQPQLAGGYNEQFF
V: TRBV6-2/TRBV6-3; size: .; D: TRBD2; J: TRBJ2-7; DNA: TGTGCCAGCACCCGACCGGGACTAGCGGCCTACGAGCAGTACTTC; CDR3: CASTRPGLAAYEQYF
V: TRBV7-3; size: few; D: .; J: TRBJ2-3; DNA: TGTGCCAGCAGCCCCGTAACAGGGTTTGGAGCAGATACGCAGTATTTT; CDR3: CASSPVTGFGADTQYF
V: TRBV6-5; size: many; D: .; J: TRBJ2-7; DNA: TGTGCCAGCAGTTACTCAGGGACACCCTTTGGAGAGTACTTC; CDR3: CASSYSGTPFGEYF
V: TRBV20-1; size: .; D: .; J: TRBJ2-3; DNA: TGCAGTGCTAGACTTCCAGGCGGGATAGTCGGAGATACGCAGTATTTT; CDR3: CSARLPGGIVGDTQYF